This TCR beta chain was sequenced in a study of response to subunit inactivated influenza vaccine. This clonotype came up a few times. No antigen is known for it. Each CDR3 protein is one row after TCRdb ran MiXCR on the RT-PCR reads. This sample has fewer than 800,000 distinct CDR3 sequences; 15% to 18% occur once, and the top ten carry around 10%. Whole-study results and caveats: Few additional T cells are recruited per seasonal influenza vaccination, authors suggested.

The CDR3 consists of 13 residues. Germline-derived CDR1 and CDR2 are SGHRS and YFSETQ. V was shortened by 2 bases and J by 8 bases, with 11 bases between the two germline ends. This receptor was taken from a man between 45 and 60 years old who received an inactivated influenza vaccine. The V call is TRBV5-1, the J call TRBJ2-1, with D maybe TRBD1 (5 bases). The specimen was PBMCs from blood, collected less than 13 days after vaccination. This CDR3 is CASSFRQGDEQFF. As DNA, the CDR3 is TGCGCCAGCAGCTTCCGGCAGGGCGATGAGCAGTTCTTC. Together with reference TRBV5-1 and TRBJ2-1, the CDR3 gives the full variable domain: KAGVTQTPRYLIKTRGQQVTLSCSPISGHRSVSWYQQTPGQGLQFLFEYFSETQRNKGNFPGRFSGRQFSNSRSEMNVSTLELGDSALYLCASSFRQGDEQFFGPGTRLTVL.